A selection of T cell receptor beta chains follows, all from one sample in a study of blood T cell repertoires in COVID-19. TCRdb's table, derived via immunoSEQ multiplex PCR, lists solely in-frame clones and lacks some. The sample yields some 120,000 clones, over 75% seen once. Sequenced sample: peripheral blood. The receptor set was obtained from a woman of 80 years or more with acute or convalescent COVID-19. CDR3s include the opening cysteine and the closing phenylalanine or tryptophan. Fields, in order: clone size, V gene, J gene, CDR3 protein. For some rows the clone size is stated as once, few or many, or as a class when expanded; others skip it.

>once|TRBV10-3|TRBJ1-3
CAISDRVRSGNTIYF
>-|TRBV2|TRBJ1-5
CASSRDSSYSNQPQHF
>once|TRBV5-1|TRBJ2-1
CASSTLAGGGNEQFF
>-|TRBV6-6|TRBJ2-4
CASSHQRQGLAKNIQYF
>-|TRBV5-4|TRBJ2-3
CASSSRSSTDTQYF
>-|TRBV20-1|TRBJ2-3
CSASFPGGPGTQYF
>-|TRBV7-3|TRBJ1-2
CASSSGGNYGYTF
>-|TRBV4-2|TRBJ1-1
CASSQDRGRNTEAFF
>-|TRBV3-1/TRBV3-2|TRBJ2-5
CASSQSPSRETQYF
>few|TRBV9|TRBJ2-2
CASSVGGENTGELFF
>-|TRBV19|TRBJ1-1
CASSAKTGTNTEAFF
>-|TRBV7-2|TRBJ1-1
CASSLGGGPEAFF
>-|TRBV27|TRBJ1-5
CASSPTLRGNQPQHF
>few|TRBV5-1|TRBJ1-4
CAGNGQGREKLFF
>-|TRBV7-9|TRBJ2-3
CASSSNTDTQYF
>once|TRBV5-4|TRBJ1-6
CASSGGGPQRSLHF
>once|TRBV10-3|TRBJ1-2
CAISEPGTGGGYGYTF
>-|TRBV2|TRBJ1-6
CASSLGQGRAPLHF
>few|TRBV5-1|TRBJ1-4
CASSLDSRDRQKLFF
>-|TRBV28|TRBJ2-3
CASSLWGQGSTDTQYF
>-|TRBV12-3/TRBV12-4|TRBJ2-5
CASNFRGQETQYF
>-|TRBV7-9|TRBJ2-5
CASSFPGQGAAGETQYF
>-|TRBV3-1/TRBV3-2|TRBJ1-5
CASSQDMNQPQHF
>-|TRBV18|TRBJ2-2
CASSTGASGGTGELFF
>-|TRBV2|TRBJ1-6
CASSTGVSYNSPLHF
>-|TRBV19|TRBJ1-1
CASSLAGGYSNTEAFF
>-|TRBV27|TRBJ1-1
CASSSLLNTEAFF
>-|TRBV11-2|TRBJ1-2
CASSPGTGNYGYTF
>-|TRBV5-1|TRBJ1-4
CASSLLGSGNEKLFF
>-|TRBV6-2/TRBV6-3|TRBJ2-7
CASSSAGEQYF
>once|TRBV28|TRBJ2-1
CASSFGVNNEQFF
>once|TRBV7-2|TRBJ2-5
CASSYSGGAGETQYF
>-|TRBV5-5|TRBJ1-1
CASSATGWNTEAFF
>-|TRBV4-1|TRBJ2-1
CASSQGRASGSSYNEQFF
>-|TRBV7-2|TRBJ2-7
CASSWAGSYEQYF
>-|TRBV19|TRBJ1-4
CASSSQSRLNQKLFF
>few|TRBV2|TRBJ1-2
CASGTGNGYTF
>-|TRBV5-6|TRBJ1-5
CASSFRNRINQPQHF
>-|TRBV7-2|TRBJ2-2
CASSLDRVLLFF
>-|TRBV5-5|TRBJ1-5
CASSPTGQGGNQPQHF
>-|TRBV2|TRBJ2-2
CASRRTDRVIGELFF
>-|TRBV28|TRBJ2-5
CASSLSVGQETQYF
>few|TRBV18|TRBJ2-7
CASSPPSSGEQYF
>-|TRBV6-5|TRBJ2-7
CASSYSSGGAHEQYF
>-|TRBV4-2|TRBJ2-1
CASSQDESSGDEQFF
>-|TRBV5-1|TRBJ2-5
CASSLAISGQGRETQYF
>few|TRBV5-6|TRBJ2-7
CASSRAGGLSYGEQYF
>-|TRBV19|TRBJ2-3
CASSMGANQQDTQYF
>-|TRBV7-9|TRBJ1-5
CASSRQGRGDNQPQHF
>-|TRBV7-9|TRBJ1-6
CAIGPSGDSPLHF
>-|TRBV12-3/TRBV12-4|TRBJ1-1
CASSSQQNTEAFF
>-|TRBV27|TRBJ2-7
CASRPGGVLTYEQYF
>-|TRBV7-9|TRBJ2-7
CASSPAWTSGRTYEQYF
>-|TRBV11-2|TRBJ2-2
CASSLDRGARTGELFF
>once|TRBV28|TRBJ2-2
CASRPGLAGAGELFF
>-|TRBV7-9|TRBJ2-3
CASSSSQGVSTDTQYF
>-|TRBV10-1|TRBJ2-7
CASSEGQASEQYF
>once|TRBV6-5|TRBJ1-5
CASSTGGANQPQHF